The 29 T cell receptor beta chains below come from one sample, sequenced in a study of T cell responses to AZD1222 COVID-19 vaccine. The method was immunoSEQ multiplex PCR; TCRdb's version includes in-frame clones alone and lacks a portion of them. Of approximately 120,000 clones in the sample, 80% to 90% are singletons; the top ten hold about 1.6%. This material consisted of peripheral blood, taken on day 0 of AZD1222 vaccination. The receptors stem from an adult in good health.

The gene calls are TRBV7-2 and TRBJ2-2; 9 nucleotides align to TRBD2. There are 19 residues in the CDR3. Germline CDR1 SGHTA, CDR2 FQGNSA. J lost 6 bases, V lost 0 bases, and 14 bases had no gene match. The CDR3 loop is CASSLASGFAGGVAGELFF. Written as DNA, the CDR3 is TGTGCCAGCAGCTTAGCGAGCGGTTTTGCGGGAGGGGTCGCCGGGGAGCTGTTTTTT.

The V call is TRBV28, the J call TRBJ2-7; unclear D gene. Germline V gene data show CDR1 as MDHEN and CDR2 as SYDVKM. This CDR3 has 11 amino acids. Trimming removed 1 base at V and 6 bases at J, with 4 bases between. The CDR3, as DNA: TGTGCCAGCAGTTTATCACGCGAGCAGTACTTC. It specifies CASSLSREQYF.

The CDR3 loop is CATSDGTGELFF. For the CDR3, the DNA is TGTGCCACCAGTGACGGCACCGGGGAGCTGTTTTTT. The chain combines TRBV24-1 with TRBJ2-2; D gene ambiguous. Trimming took off 4 bases at V and 4 bases at J, with 3 bases between the two ends. CDR3 length equals 12 residues. Germline CDR1 and CDR2: KGHDR and SFDVKD.

This clone has just one count. V usage is TRBV6-5 and J usage is TRBJ1-5, with 7 bases fitting TRBD1. The CDR3 loop spans 13 amino acids. The J segment lost 5 bases and the V segment lost 7 bases, leaving 5 bases of the junction unmatched. Germline V lookup: CDR1 MNHEY, CDR2 SVGAGI. CDR3 coding DNA: TGTGCCAGCAAGAGAGGGACAGATCAGCCCCAGCATTTT. The encoded protein is CASKRGTDQPQHF.

The rearrangement joins TRBV29-1 to TRBJ1-1; the D is unclear. This CDR3 has 13 residues. Germline CDR1 is SQVTM and CDR2 is ANQGSEA. Trimming left V 4 bases short and J 1 base short, with 10 bases between. Here the CDR3 reads CSVGQAKNTEAFF. The CDR3 coding sequence is TGCAGCGTTGGTCAGGCGAAGAACACTGAAGCTTTCTTT.

This chain uses TRBV7-6 with TRBJ2-7; tentatively, D is TRBD1 (6 bases). The CDR3 runs 15 residues. With 4 bases removed from V and 5 bases from J, the gap between germline ends came to 18 bases. From germline, CDR1 is SGHVS and CDR2 FNYEAQ. The CDR3 nucleotides are TGTGCCAGCAGCTCGAACCCACAGACAGGAGACGAGCAGTACTTC. Its protein product is CASSSNPQTGDEQYF.

The CDR3 protein is CASSPDQLGDTQYF. The CDR3 coding sequence is TGTGCCAGCAGTCCCGATCAGCTGGGAGATACGCAGTATTTT. The V and J genes are TRBV7-9 and TRBJ2-3; D not certain. Trimming cost V 6 bases and J 5 bases, with 15 bases left between them. Germline-derived CDR1 and CDR2 are SEHNR and FQNEAQ (reference sequence). The CDR3 consists of 14 residues.

A few counts support this clone. The gene calls are TRBV6-2 or TRBV6-3 and TRBJ2-7; 13 bases are shared with TRBD2. The CDR3 has 19 residues. Germline assignment: CDR1 MNHEY and CDR2 SVGEGT. The ends lost 4 bases at V and 2 bases at J; junction bases unmatched: 14. CDR3 amino acids: CASSFEVDWTSGSPYEQYF. CDR3 DNA sequence: TGTGCCAGCAGTTTTGAGGTCGACTGGACTAGCGGGAGCCCCTACGAGCAGTACTTC.

The chain uses TRBV7-3 and TRBJ2-3; the D is unclear. The CDR3 contains 14 residues. V was clipped by 5 bases and J by 0 bases, with 9 bases between them. In germline, CDR1 is SGHTA, CDR2 FQGTGA. The CDR3 DNA sequence: TGTGCCAGCAGCCGAAGCCCTAGCACAGATACGCAGTATTTT. Its protein product is CASSRSPSTDTQYF. The variable domain in full, completed from reference TRBV7-3 and TRBJ2-3, reads GAGVSQTPSNKVTEKGKYVELRCDPISGHTALYWYRQSLGQGPEFLIYFQGTGAADDSGLPNDRFFAVRPEGSVSTLKIQRTERGDSAVYLCASSRSPSTDTQYFGPGTRLTVL.

In this sample, this clone turned up a few times. V gene TRBV28 combines with J gene TRBJ1-5, with TRBD1 matching 7 bases. This CDR3 comprises 13 residues. Unmatched junction bases numbered 4, after V lost 11 bases and J lost 0 bases. Germline V gene sequence: CDR1 MDHEN, CDR2 SYDVKM. The CDR3 here is CAGKGASNQPQHF. CDR3 coding DNA: TGTGCCGGAAAGGGGGCTAGCAATCAGCCCCAGCATTTT. Variable domain in full (rest from reference TRBV28 and TRBJ1-5): DVKVTQSSRYLVKRTGEKVFLECVQDMDHENMFWYRQDPGLGLRLIYFSYDVKMKEKGDIPEGYSVSREKKERFSLILESASTNQTSMYLCAGKGASNQPQHFGDGTRLSIL.

This chain connects TRBV28 to TRBJ1-5; D may be TRBD1 (6 bases). CDR3 length: 14 residues. Trimming pared 3 bases from V and 4 bases from J, leaving 10 bases between. Germline values: CDR1 MDHEN, CDR2 SYDVKM. The CDR3 bases are TGTGCCAGCAGTTTGGGGGGGCAAAATCAGCCCCAGCATTTT. Its translation is CASSLGGQNQPQHF.

In this sample, this clone turned up a few times. The J gene is TRBJ2-1, the V gene TRBV11-2, with 10 positions matching TRBD2. V gave up 0 bases and J gave up 5 bases; unmatched junction bases: 7. This CDR3 spans 17 amino acids. The germline CDR1 and CDR2 sequences are SGHAT and FQNNGV. CDR3 residues: CASSLDRRLAGDNEQFF. The CDR3 DNA follows: TGTGCCAGCAGCTTAGATCGGCGGCTAGCGGGAGACAATGAGCAGTTCTTC.

The CDR3 nucleotides read TGTGCCACCAGTGACCCCACTAGCGGGAGGGTATATGAGCAGTTCTTC. This sequence encodes CATSDPTSGRVYEQFF. The chain joins TRBV24-1 to TRBJ2-1, with TRBD2 matching 13 bases. There are 16 residues in the CDR3. Trimming cost V 4 bases and J 8 bases; bases outside gene matches: 7. Germline V gene data show CDR1 as KGHDR and CDR2 as SFDVKD.

This chain links TRBV5-4 with TRBJ1-1; 10 bases line up with TRBD1. V dropped 1 base and J dropped 5; count of bases not matched to a gene: 8. The germline CDR1 and CDR2 sequences are SGHNT and YYREEE (reference sequence). CDR3 length: 16 residues. CDR3 amino acids: CASSLIGTGVVTEAFF. CDR3 coding DNA: TGTGCCAGCAGCTTGATCGGGACAGGGGTGGTGACTGAAGCTTTCTTT. The full variable domain, rest sourced from reference TRBV5-4 and TRBJ1-1, is ETGVTQSPTHLIKTRGQQVTLRCSSQSGHNTVSWYQQALGQGPQFIFQYYREEENGRGNFPPRFSGLQFPNYSSELNVNALELDDSALYLCASSLIGTGVVTEAFFGQGTRLTVV.

The rearrangement uses TRBV27 and TRBJ1-1, with 7 bases that match TRBD1. This CDR3 has 17 amino acids. V was pared by 7 bases and J by 0 bases, with 14 bases of the junction left unmatched. Per germline, CDR1 MNHEY and CDR2 SMNVEV (reference sequence). The CDR3 nucleotides read TGTGCCAGCAATGATATTAGGACCGGGACAGTGAACACTGAAGCTTTCTTT. Translating gives CASNDIRTGTVNTEAFF.

Written as DNA, the CDR3 is TGTGCCAGTGAGACACCCCTCAATGAAAAACTGTTTTTT. This encodes CASETPLNEKLFF. The rearrangement uses TRBV19 and TRBJ1-4; D is ambiguous. V lost 8 bases and J 5 bases, leaving 12 bases between the germline ends. Looked up from germline, CDR1 is LNHDA and CDR2 is SQIVND (reference sequence). The CDR3 consists of 13 residues.

This clone came up a few times. This sequence joins TRBV5-1 and TRBJ1-2; D call uncertain. Germline lookup yields CDR1 SGHRS and CDR2 YFSETQ. The CDR3 is 17 amino acids. With 0 bases removed from V and 4 bases from J, the gap between germline ends came to 19 bases. The CDR3 is CASSLAGWEPSGYGYTF. CDR3 nucleotides: TGCGCCAGCAGCTTGGCCGGGTGGGAACCCTCCGGCTATGGCTACACCTTC.

The rearrangement links TRBV27 to TRBJ1-5; D is unresolved. The ends were cut back, 6 bases at V and 4 bases at J, with 10 bases in the middle. Germline CDR1 is MNHEY and CDR2 is SMNVEV (reference sequence). The CDR3 contains 13 residues. The CDR3: CASRGLRNQPQHF. The CDR3 DNA follows: TGTGCCAGCAGAGGACTCAGGAATCAGCCCCAGCATTTT.

V and J are TRBV7-3 and TRBJ2-3; 11 nucleotides line up with TRBD2. Germline V gene data show CDR1 as SGHTA and CDR2 as FQGTGA. V dropped 3 bases and J dropped 0; count of bases not matched to a gene: 5. There are 17 residues in the CDR3. DNA for the CDR3: TGTGCCAGCAGCTTTGGTATAGCGGGAGGGAGCACAGATACGCAGTATTTT. Its protein product is CASSFGIAGGSTDTQYF.

The rearrangement links TRBV27 to TRBJ1-1; tentative D call: TRBD1 (5 bases). Deletions cut 4 bases from V and 4 bases from J, with 19 bases between. Germline CDR1 and CDR2: MNHEY and SMNVEV (reference sequence). This CDR3 comprises 16 residues. For the CDR3, the DNA is TGTGCCAGCAGTTCTGGGACCGTCCCTGAGGGCACTGAAGCTTTCTTT. Amino acids: CASSSGTVPEGTEAFF.

The rearrangement links TRBV27 to TRBJ1-1; no firm D call. Germline CDR1 is MNHEY and CDR2 is SMNVEV (reference sequence). V lost 0 bases, J lost 0 bases, and 11 bases lay in between. This CDR3 is built from 16 residues. CDR3: CASSLSGFTMNTEAFF. CDR3 DNA sequence: TGTGCCAGCAGTTTATCAGGGTTTACCATGAACACTGAAGCTTTCTTT.

CDR3 region: CASRRGPSTDTQYF. The CDR3 nucleotides read TGTGCCAGCCGGAGGGGGCCCAGCACAGATACGCAGTATTTT. The chain links TRBV7-3 to TRBJ2-3, with TRBD1 as a possible D gene (7 bases). Per germline, CDR1 SGHTA and CDR2 FQGTGA. V lost 8 bases to trimming and J lost 0 bases, with 12 bases between them. The CDR3 runs to 14 residues.

This chain uses TRBV6-1 with TRBJ1-5; possibly TRBD1 for D (6 bases). The V and J ends lost 2 bases and 7 bases respectively, with 21 bases between them. Germline CDR1 and CDR2: MNHNS and SASEGT. The CDR3 has 17 residues. The CDR3 DNA follows: TGTGCCAGCAGTGAATATCCCCCCGGACAGCGACGGCAGCCCCAGCATTTT. It encodes CASSEYPPGQRRQPQHF.

The CDR3 protein is CASSRYIKRPGTFGYTF. CDR3 nucleotide sequence: TGCGCCAGCAGCCGGTATATCAAGCGCCCAGGGACATTTGGCTACACCTTC. The V gene is TRBV5-1, the J gene TRBJ1-2, with a tentative D call TRBD1 (6 bases). The V gene's germline CDR1 is SGHRS and CDR2 YFSETQ. Between the trimmed V and J ends, which lost 4 bases and 7 bases, there was a span of 26 bases. This CDR3 spans 17 amino acids.

CDR3 protein: CASSAQISPEAFF. Written as DNA, the CDR3 is TGTGCCAGTAGTGCCCAAATAAGTCCTGAAGCTTTCTTT. This chain links TRBV19 with TRBJ1-1; D is uncertain. Germline CDR1 and CDR2: LNHDA and SQIVND (reference sequence). CDR3 size: 13 residues. The V end was cut by 5 bases, the J end by 6 bases, with 13 bases between.

The V gene is TRBV21-1, the J gene TRBJ2-7. TRBV21-1 is a pseudogene segment. This CDR3 has 13 amino acids. The CDR3 DNA reads TGTGCCAGCAGAGGACCCCAATCGTACGAGCAGTACTTC. Its protein is CASRGPQSYEQYF.

The chain is built from TRBV5-6 and TRBJ1-5, with D perhaps TRBD1 (6 bases). This CDR3 has 14 amino acids. CDR1 and CDR2 from the germline V gene are SGHDT and YYEEEE. V lost 4 bases and J 3 bases, leaving 11 bases between the germline ends. The CDR3 here is CASSQTGFNQPQHF. The CDR3 nucleotides are TGTGCCAGCAGCCAAACAGGGTTCAATCAGCCCCAGCATTTT.

The J gene is TRBJ1-1, the V gene TRBV18; D ambiguous. Germline loops: CDR1 KGHSH, CDR2 LQKENI. The CDR3 is 16 residues long. Trimming removed 3 bases at V and 0 bases at J, with 14 bases between. This chain's CDR3 is CASSPIGRALNTEAFF. The CDR3 DNA follows: TGTGCCAGCTCACCGATTGGTAGGGCCCTGAACACTGAAGCTTTCTTT.

The rearrangement links TRBV24-1 to TRBJ2-3; 8 nucleotides align to TRBD2. In germline, CDR1 is KGHDR, CDR2 SFDVKD. Trimming cost V 12 bases and J 0 bases; bases outside gene matches: 16. CDR3 length equals 17 residues. CDR3 amino acids: CASNTLRTSTSTDTQYF. The CDR3 nucleotides read TGTGCCTCCAACACACTACGGACTAGCACTAGCACAGATACGCAGTATTTT.